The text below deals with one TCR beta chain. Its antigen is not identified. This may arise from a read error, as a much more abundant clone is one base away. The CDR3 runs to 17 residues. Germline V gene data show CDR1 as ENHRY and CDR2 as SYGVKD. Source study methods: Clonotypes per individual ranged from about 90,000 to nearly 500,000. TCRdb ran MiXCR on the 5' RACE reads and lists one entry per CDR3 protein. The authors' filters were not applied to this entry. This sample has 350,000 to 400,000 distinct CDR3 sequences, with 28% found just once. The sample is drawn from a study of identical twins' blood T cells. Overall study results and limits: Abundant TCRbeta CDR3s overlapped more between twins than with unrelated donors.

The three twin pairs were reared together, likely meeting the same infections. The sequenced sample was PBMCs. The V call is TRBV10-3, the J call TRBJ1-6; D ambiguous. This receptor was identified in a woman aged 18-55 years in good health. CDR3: CTIRGSGEQSYNSPLHF. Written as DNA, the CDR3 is TGTACCATCAGAGGGTCGGGAGAGCAGTCCTATAATTCACCCCTCCACTTT.